This passage covers 13 T cell receptor beta chains from one sample sequenced in a study of OX40 agonist ivuxolimab in advanced cancers. Sequencing used immunoSEQ multiplex PCR; TCRdb keeps in-frame clones, though not all of them. The data show tens of thousands of clones, 80% to 90% seen once. The sample in question was CD4+ or CD8+ T cells sorted from blood, obtained in a trial of the OX40 agonist ivuxolimab. The receptors here all came from an adult with an advanced solid tumor such as melanoma, head and neck, liver or kidney cancer.

V is TRBV11-2 and J is TRBJ2-7, with 7 positions matching TRBD2. The J segment lost 2 bases and the V segment lost 1 base, leaving 5 bases of the junction unmatched. There are 15 residues in the CDR3. CDR1 is SGHAT, CDR2 FQNNGV, per germline. CDR3 nucleotides: TGTGCCAGCAGCTTAGGTGTCGGGGGGACCTACGAGCAGTACTTC. It is translated as CASSLGVGGTYEQYF.

This chain connects TRBV7-9 to TRBJ2-7; 7 nucleotides match TRBD2. The V gene's germline CDR1 is SEHNR and CDR2 FQNEAQ (reference sequence). The ends lost 4 bases at V and 7 bases at J; junction bases unmatched: 4. CDR3 size: 12 residues. CDR3 loop: CASSWTSWEQYF. CDR3 nucleotide sequence: TGTGCCAGCAGCTGGACTAGTTGGGAGCAGTACTTC. The variable domain in full, completed from reference TRBV7-9 and TRBJ2-7, reads DTGVSQNPRHKITKRGQNVTFRCDPISEHNRLYWYRQTLGQGPEFLTYFQNEAQLEKSRLLSDRFSAERPKGSFSTLEIQRTEQGDSAMYLCASSWTSWEQYFGPGTRLTVT.

The CDR3 DNA sequence: TGTGCCAGCAGTTACTCCGCCCCAATTGTCGAGCAGTACTTC. Its protein product is CASSYSAPIVEQYF. The chain carries TRBV6-6 and TRBJ2-7; no clear D. The CDR3 extends over 14 amino acids. Germline values: CDR1 MNHNY, CDR2 SVGAGI (reference sequence). V was trimmed by 0 bases and J by 6 bases, leaving 12 bases between them.

The chain employs TRBV28 and TRBJ1-1, with 8 bases that match TRBD1. This CDR3 has 13 residues. Germline V gives CDR1 MDHEN, CDR2 SYDVKM. V trimming: 3 bases; J trimming: 8 bases; junction bases outside the gene matches: 5. CDR3 DNA: TGTGCCAGCAGTTTTTACCAGGGGGCGGAAGCTTTCTTT. This encodes CASSFYQGAEAFF.

The chain has TRBV30 and TRBJ2-7, with 9 bases matching TRBD2. The trim removed 0 bases at V and 5 bases at J, leaving 11 bases unmatched. The CDR3 has 16 amino acids. Germline V gives CDR1 GTSNPN, CDR2 SVGIG (reference sequence). The CDR3, as DNA: TGTGCCTGGAGTGTACCGAGTAGCGGGAGATCCCACGAGCAGTACTTC. Encoded protein: CAWSVPSSGRSHEQYF.

The DNA of the CDR3 is TGTGCCAGCCACGGGTGGGGCGGGGGCCGTGGGGAGCAGTACTTC. Its translation is CASHGWGGGRGEQYF. The chain couples TRBV27 to TRBJ2-7; the D gene is possibly TRBD2 (7 bases). Germline CDR1 is MNHEY and CDR2 is SMNVEV (reference sequence). Trimming shortened V by 8 bases and J by 7 bases, and 24 bases separated the two germline ends. CDR3 length equals 15 residues.

This clone appeared a few times. The chain couples TRBV13 to TRBJ2-3; D is tentatively TRBD1 or TRBD2 (7 bases each). The CDR3 extends over 15 amino acids. The ends were cut back, 5 bases at V and 8 bases at J, with 20 bases in the middle. Germline V lookup: CDR1 PRHDT, CDR2 FYEKMQ (reference sequence). The CDR3 DNA reads as TGTGCCAGCAGCCCCGACGGGGGAGGGGGCGTTACGCAGTATTTT. Amino acids: CASSPDGGGGVTQYF.

This clone was observed a single time. CDR3 sequence reads: CASTARDRVFEKLFF. In nucleotides, the CDR3 is TGTGCCAGTACCGCCCGGGACAGGGTTTTTGAAAAACTGTTTTTT. The V and J genes are TRBV19 and TRBJ1-4; 9 positions match TRBD1. V dropped 7 bases and J dropped 7; count of bases not matched to a gene: 10. CDR1 LNHDA and CDR2 SQIVND come from the germline V gene (reference sequence). This CDR3 spans 15 amino acids.

V gene TRBV2 combines with J gene TRBJ1-1, with no clear D. The ends were cut back, 2 bases at V and 4 bases at J, with 8 bases in the middle. This CDR3 has 13 residues. In germline, CDR1 is SNHLY, CDR2 FYNNEI. CDR3 region: CASSEMKGTEAFF. Written as DNA, the CDR3 is TGTGCCAGCAGTGAAATGAAGGGCACTGAAGCTTTCTTT.

This clone came up once. The chain uses TRBV7-9 and TRBJ2-7; possible D gene TRBD2, 6 bases. The V end was cut by 5 bases, the J end by 6 bases, with 11 bases between. Germline values: CDR1 SEHNR, CDR2 FQNEAQ (reference sequence). This CDR3 is 12 amino acids long. The CDR3: CASSPDGGEQYF. As DNA, the CDR3 is TGTGCCAGCAGCCCGGACGGGGGCGAGCAGTACTTC.

The chain links TRBV27 to TRBJ2-3, with D perhaps given as TRBD1 or TRBD2 (6 bases each). The germline V and J ends were trimmed by 6 bases and 6 bases, with 13 bases remaining between them. CDR3 length: 13 amino acids. CDR1 and CDR2 (germline): MNHEY, SMNVEV (reference sequence). CDR3 loop: CASSNLGGDTQYF. The CDR3 DNA is TGTGCCAGCAGCAATCTAGGGGGGGATACGCAGTATTTT.

The chain recombines TRBV5-1 with TRBJ2-7, with 11 bases that match TRBD2. This CDR3 spans 15 amino acids. After removal of 3 bases from V and 1 base from J, the junction contained 3 bases not matched to a gene. Germline V gives CDR1 SGHRS, CDR2 YFSETQ. The CDR3: CASSWGLAESYEQYF. The DNA of the CDR3 is TGCGCCAGCAGCTGGGGACTAGCGGAGTCCTACGAGCAGTACTTC. Looking up the rest from reference TRBV5-1 and TRBJ2-7 gives the full variable domain: KAGVTQTPRYLIKTRGQQVTLSCSPISGHRSVSWYQQTPGQGLQFLFEYFSETQRNKGNFPGRFSGRQFSNSRSEMNVSTLELGDSALYLCASSWGLAESYEQYFGPGTRLTVT.

This sequence joins TRBV28 and TRBJ1-5; no clear D. Germline lookup yields CDR1 MDHEN and CDR2 SYDVKM. Trimming left V 2 bases short and J 2 bases short, with 1 base between. CDR3 length equals 12 residues. For the CDR3, the DNA is TGTGCCAGCAGTTTAGGCAATCAGCCCCAGCATTTT. Encoded protein: CASSLGNQPQHF.